Below are 10 T cell receptor beta chains sequenced from a single sample in a study of shared clonotypes between healthy human individuals. Profiled with immunoSEQ multiplex PCR; TCRdb holds only in-frame clones, not every one. The sample holds roughly 2 million clones, around 95% seen once. Sequencing used naive CD4+ T cells sorted from blood. Noted subset: CD45RA+ positively selected. The receptors were gathered from a man younger than 30 in good health.

The gene calls are TRBV28 and TRBJ1-1; unclear D gene. V lost 6 bases to trimming and J lost 5 bases, with 10 bases between them. CDR1 is MDHEN and CDR2 is SYDVKM in the germline V gene. This CDR3 is 12 amino acids long. Here the CDR3 DNA reads TGTGCCAGCAGACCGACGGTTACTGAAGCTTTCTTT. Amino acids: CASRPTVTEAFF.

This chain joins TRBV19 and TRBJ1-2, with 10 bases fitting TRBD1. The CDR3 extends over 13 amino acids. With 7 bases clipped from V and 8 bases from J, the junction kept 7 bases outside the gene matches. CDR1 LNHDA and CDR2 SQIVND come from the germline V gene (reference sequence). The CDR3, as DNA: TGTGCCAGTAAAGGACAGGGGGTTGGAGGCTACACCTTC. Encoded protein: CASKGQGVGGYTF.

The genes are TRBV18 and TRBJ2-5; TRBD1 is a possible D gene (6 bases). CDR3 length: 16 amino acids. From germline, CDR1 is KGHSH and CDR2 LQKENI. Trimming pared 5 bases from V and 0 bases from J, leaving 16 bases between. CDR3 protein: CASSTGPTENQETQYF. In DNA, the CDR3 is TGTGCCAGCTCAACAGGGCCGACAGAGAACCAAGAGACCCAGTACTTC.

V gene TRBV4-1 combines with J gene TRBJ2-7; D gene uncertain. CDR1 and CDR2 from the germline V gene are MGHRA and YSYEKL. The length of the CDR3 is 16 residues. Between the trimmed V and J ends, which lost 3 bases and 4 bases, there was a span of 19 bases. The CDR3 protein is CASSHDVLGSNYEQYF. The CDR3 region has the DNA TGCGCCAGCAGCCATGATGTCCTTGGTTCAAATTACGAGCAGTACTTC.

The rearrangement joins TRBV18 to TRBJ2-7, with D unclear. From germline, CDR1 is KGHSH and CDR2 LQKENI. V lost 5 bases, J lost 6 bases, and 17 bases lay in between. The CDR3 totals 14 residues. CDR3 amino acids: CASSYTPLSAEQYF. CDR3 sequence (DNA): TGTGCCAGCTCATACACGCCCCTCAGTGCCGAGCAGTACTTC.

The chain joins TRBV30 to TRBJ2-7; D is possibly TRBD2 (5 bases). From germline, CDR1 is GTSNPN and CDR2 SVGIG (reference sequence). The V end was cut by 8 bases, the J end by 2 bases, with 7 bases between. CDR3 size: 10 residues. The CDR3 loop reads CALGTYEQYF. In DNA form, the CDR3 reads TGTGCCCTCGGGACCTACGAGCAGTACTTC.

As for this clone: Other DNA sequences of this sample code for an identical CDR3. The genes are TRBV6-1 and TRBJ2-7; D not certain. The CDR3 runs 12 residues. The V and J ends lost 4 bases and 2 bases respectively, with 6 bases between them. Germline assignment: CDR1 MNHNS and CDR2 SASEGT. The CDR3 DNA reads TGTGCCAGCAGTGCTGGTGCCTACGAGCAGTACTTC. This gives the protein CASSAGAYEQYF.

V usage is TRBV2 and J usage is TRBJ1-2, with a weak D call TRBD1 (5 bases). V lost 5 bases and J 3 bases, leaving 10 bases between the germline ends. CDR3 size: 13 residues. Germline values: CDR1 SNHLY, CDR2 FYNNEI. CDR3 nucleotides: TGTGCCAGCAGTTGGGACCGAGACTATGGCTACACCTTC. Protein: CASSWDRDYGYTF.

The chain joins TRBV21-1 to TRBJ2-7; TRBD1 is the table's D call, not checked against the DNA. TRBV21-1 constitutes a pseudogene. The length of the CDR3 is 13 residues. The CDR3 is CASSRQEIYEQYF. The CDR3, as DNA: TGTGCCAGCAGCCGCCAGGAAATCTACGAGCAGTACTTC.

V gene TRBV11-2 combines with J gene TRBJ1-2, with a possible D match to TRBD1 (5 bases). The ends were cut back, 4 bases at V and 4 bases at J, with 13 bases in the middle. CDR3 size: 14 residues. Germline V gene data show CDR1 as SGHAT and CDR2 as FQNNGV. The CDR3, as DNA: TGTGCCAGCAGCTCGGGACTTTCGAGCTATGGCTACACCTTC. Encoded protein: CASSSGLSSYGYTF.